One sample yielded the 30 T cell receptor beta chains listed below, sequenced in a study of neurological immune-mediated disorders (dated by TCRdb to about 2019). The library was produced with 5' RACE. Sequencing was carried out with an Illumina HiSeq 2500. TCRdb reprocessed the public reads (quality trimming at Q25 with fastp, clone calling with MiXCR) and kept in-frame beta chains. Duplicate CDR3 protein sequences are folded into a single record with the most common DNA and genes. The sample has some 50,000 distinct CDR3 sequences on record, roughly 25% of them singletons. Around 23% of the sample is held by the ten biggest clonotypes. Material for sequencing was PBMCs. Receptors were obtained from a woman aged 70-85 years in good health.

This clonotype has at least ten counts. The V call is TRBV20-1, the J call TRBJ2-1; maybe TRBD1 (6 bases). The germline gives CDR1 DFQATT, CDR2 SNEGSKA (reference sequence). The V and J ends lost 5 bases and 5 bases respectively, with 13 bases between them. The CDR3 contains 13 residues. CDR3 sequence: CSARQTGNNEQFF. CDR3 sequence (DNA): TGCAGTGCTCGACAGACAGGAAACAATGAGCAGTTCTTC.

The CDR3 sequence is CASSQGILAGGSYEQYF. The DNA of the CDR3 is TGTGCCAGCAGCCAAGGAATACTAGCGGGCGGATCCTACGAGCAGTACTTC. The genes are TRBV14 and TRBJ2-7; 9 positions match TRBD2. J lost 1 base, V lost 1 base, and 8 bases had no gene match. In germline, CDR1 is SGHDN, CDR2 FVKESK. This CDR3 has 17 residues.

This clonotype was recorded at least ten times. J is TRBJ2-1 and V is TRBV7-2, with no clear D. Germline loops: CDR1 SGHTA, CDR2 FQGNSA. Trimming cost V 2 bases and J 9 bases, with 17 bases left between them. CDR3 length: 15 residues. The CDR3 sequence is CASSLFSSGVAEQFF. The CDR3 coding sequence is TGTGCCAGCAGCTTATTTTCATCTGGGGTAGCTGAGCAGTTCTTC.

The V and J genes are TRBV18 and TRBJ2-1; 10 bases match TRBD2. CDR1 is KGHSH, CDR2 LQKENI, per germline. The CDR3 length is 20 residues. V lost 2 bases to trimming and J lost 7 bases; unmatched junction nucleotides: 20. The CDR3 reads CASSPGFSGRIDQSLNEQFF. DNA for the CDR3: TGTGCCAGCTCACCAGGGTTTAGCGGGAGGATTGACCAGTCTCTGAATGAGCAGTTCTTC. Based on the CDR3 plus reference TRBV18 and TRBJ2-1, the full variable domain is NAGVMQNPRHLVRRRGQEARLRCSPMKGHSHVYWYRQLPEEGLKFMVYLQKENIIDESGMPKERFSAEFPKEGPSILRIQQVVRGDSAAYFCASSPGFSGRIDQSLNEQFFGPGTRLTVL.

The chain carries TRBV5-5 and TRBJ1-5; D is possibly TRBD1 (5 bases). CDR3 length: 18 amino acids. Trimming took 0 bases from V and 5 from J, leaving 21 bases between them. Germline assignment: CDR1 SGHKS and CDR2 YYEKEE (reference sequence). The CDR3 protein is CASSLEYVDWWGYQPQHF. The CDR3, as DNA: TGTGCCAGCAGCTTGGAGTACGTCGACTGGTGGGGCTATCAGCCCCAGCATTTT.

The chain combines TRBV10-3 with TRBJ1-2, with a weak D call TRBD1 (5 bases). Per the germline V gene, CDR1 is ENHRY and CDR2 is SYGVKD. V was shortened by 10 bases and J by 3 bases, with 12 bases between the two germline ends. CDR3 size: 12 residues. Here the CDR3 DNA reads TGTGCCACCGAGGGGCTCCACTATGGCTACACCTTC. Protein product: CATEGLHYGYTF.

The chain uses TRBV6-1 and TRBJ2-7, with TRBD1 as a possible D gene (6 bases). CDR3 size: 13 residues. The germline V gene has CDR1 MNHNS and CDR2 SASEGT. V lost 5 bases and J lost 2, with 10 bases in between. The CDR3 region has the DNA TGTGCCAGCAGTCGGACAGTAGCCTACGAGCAGTACTTC. It yields the protein CASSRTVAYEQYF.

The V call is TRBV12-3 or TRBV12-4, the J call TRBJ2-3; possible D gene TRBD1, 6 bases. With 0 bases removed from V and 4 bases from J, the gap between germline ends came to 11 bases. The CDR3 is 15 amino acids. The CDR3 DNA is TGTGCCAGCAGTTTAGCGGGGGCAGCACCAGATACGCAGTATTTT. Translation gives CASSLAGAAPDTQYF.

This clonotype was observed at least ten times. V usage is TRBV5-1 and J usage is TRBJ1-2, with D hard to call. Germline V gene lookup returns CDR1 SGHRS and CDR2 YFSETQ. The CDR3 loop spans 14 amino acids. V lost 4 bases and J lost 1, with 11 bases in between. CDR3 coding DNA: TGCGCCAGCAGCCTTTCTCCGAATAACTATGGCTACACCTTC. Residues: CASSLSPNNYGYTF.

This clonotype appeared many times. This rearrangement joins TRBV6-1 to TRBJ2-2; TRBD1 matches 7 bases. The CDR3 spans 14 residues. The germline V gene has CDR1 MNHNS and CDR2 SASEGT. V lost 3 bases and J lost 4; bases outside the gene matches: 2. DNA of the CDR3: TGTGCCAGCAGTGACTCAGGGGGCACCGGGGAGCTGTTTTTT. This codes for CASSDSGGTGELFF.

Comment on this clonotype: One end of the junction fails to match germline, which may point to a read error. The gene calls are TRBV5-1 and TRBJ2-2; TRBD2 agrees at 10 bases. The CDR3 has 15 residues. The V gene's germline CDR1 is SGHRS and CDR2 YFSETQ. Here the CDR3 reads CASKGASGSTRELFF. The CDR3 nucleotides read TGCGCCAGCAAAGGGGCTAGCGGGAGCACCAGGGAGCTGTTTTTT.

The table lists this clonotype with many counts. The V and J genes are TRBV6-5 and TRBJ2-7; D is perhaps TRBD2 (6 bases). The V end lost 0 bases, the J end lost 2 bases, and 14 bases lay between the germline ends. The germline V gene has CDR1 MNHEY and CDR2 SVGAGI. This CDR3 region has 16 residues. CDR3 residues: CASSYSGAGYPYEQYF. The CDR3 DNA reads as TGTGCCAGCAGTTACTCAGGGGCGGGATATCCCTACGAGCAGTACTTC.

This clonotype was seen many times. The V call is TRBV12-3 or TRBV12-4, the J call TRBJ1-6, with 9 bases aligning to TRBD1. This CDR3 has 14 residues. The trim removed 5 bases at V and 7 bases at J, leaving 3 bases unmatched. The CDR3 spells CASSQGQGNSPLHF. As DNA, the CDR3 is TGTGCCAGCAGTCAAGGACAGGGGAATTCACCCCTCCACTTT.

For this clonotype: Because the CDR3's place on the DNA is in doubt, the DNA is left out and the CDR3 is given as listed by TCRdb. The CDR3: CASSFYICSVGSPNYGYTF. The chain carries TRBV9 and TRBJ1-2; the table's D call, TRBD1, was not checked against the DNA. CDR1 is SGDLS and CDR2 is YYNGEE in the germline V gene. The CDR3 is 19 residues long, ends included.

J is TRBJ1-5 and V is TRBV10-3; no clear D. CDR1 ENHRY and CDR2 SYGVKD come from the germline V gene. V lost 2 bases to trimming and J lost 2 bases, with 25 bases between them. The CDR3 covers 20 residues. The CDR3 DNA reads TGTGCCATCAGTGAGCAATGGACTTCCTTAAGGTACTTTCGCAATCAGCCCCAGCATTTT. This translates into CAISEQWTSLRYFRNQPQHF.

Many counts were recorded for this clonotype. The rearrangement uses TRBV20-1 and TRBJ2-3; perhaps D is TRBD1 or TRBD2 (7 bases each). Germline lookup yields CDR1 DFQATT and CDR2 SNEGSKA (reference sequence). This CDR3 is built from 18 residues. The V end lost 4 bases, the J end lost 3 bases, and 26 bases lay between the germline ends. Here the CDR3 DNA reads TGCAGTGCTATTTGGCTGGGGAGGGGGCACATTGGGACAGATACGCAGTATTTT. Protein product: CSAIWLGRGHIGTDTQYF.

This clonotype appeared many times. V gene TRBV5-1 combines with J gene TRBJ2-3, with 7 bases matching TRBD2. V was pared by 0 bases and J by 4 bases, with 2 bases of the junction left unmatched. The CDR3 sequence is 14 residues long. Germline values: CDR1 SGHRS, CDR2 YFSETQ. In DNA, the CDR3 is TGCGCCAGCAGCTTGGGGGCGGGAGCAGATACGCAGTATTTT. This gives the protein CASSLGAGADTQYF.

This clonotype was seen ten or more times. V usage is TRBV5-1 and J usage is TRBJ2-5; D unresolved. The V end lost 2 bases, the J end lost 0 bases, and 8 bases lay between the germline ends. Per germline, CDR1 SGHRS and CDR2 YFSETQ. The CDR3 is 14 amino acids. CDR3 bases: TGCGCCAGCAGCTTTAACGGTGACCAAGAGACCCAGTACTTC. It codes for CASSFNGDQETQYF.

Many counts were recorded for this clonotype. The rearrangement links TRBV5-1 to TRBJ2-7, with D perhaps given as TRBD1 or TRBD2 (5 bases each). This CDR3 region has 15 residues. V was trimmed by 4 bases and J by 0 bases, leaving 14 bases between them. The germline gives CDR1 SGHRS, CDR2 YFSETQ. The CDR3 DNA follows: TGCGCCAGCAGCCCTGTACTAGGGGCCTCCTACGAGCAGTACTTC. It specifies CASSPVLGASYEQYF.

In DNA, the CDR3 is TGCGCCAGCAGCCAAGTGGAGGGGGCAGGCTATGGCTACACCTTC. This gives the protein CASSQVEGAGYGYTF. The rearrangement uses TRBV4-1 and TRBJ1-2; TRBD1 agrees at 7 bases. V lost 1 base, J lost 4 bases, and 6 bases stayed unmatched. Germline V lookup: CDR1 MGHRA, CDR2 YSYEKL. This CDR3 has 15 amino acids.

Only a few counts were recorded for this clonotype. The rearrangement joins TRBV4-1 to TRBJ2-7; D remains ambiguous. Trimming shortened V by 0 bases and J by 4 bases, and 1 base separated the two germline ends. The CDR3 contains 11 residues. Germline V gene sequence: CDR1 MGHRA, CDR2 YSYEKL. The CDR3 spells CASSQEYEQYF. The CDR3, as DNA: TGCGCCAGCAGCCAAGAGTACGAGCAGTACTTC.

In its sample, this clonotype was seen many times. The rearrangement links TRBV20-1 to TRBJ2-1; no reliable D call. This CDR3 region has 13 residues. Germline values: CDR1 DFQATT, CDR2 SNEGSKA (reference sequence). Trimming removed 6 bases from V and 8 bases from J, with 17 bases in between. The CDR3 DNA reads as TGCAGTGCGACGGTACCCCCGGGCCATGAGCAGTTCTTC. It codes for CSATVPPGHEQFF.

This clonotype has ten or more counts. The genes are TRBV7-2 and TRBJ2-3, with 10 bases aligning to TRBD1. Trimming at V came to 5 bases and at J to 6 bases, leaving 2 bases not matched to a gene. The CDR3 contains 13 residues. Per the germline V gene, CDR1 is SGHTA and CDR2 is FQGNSA. DNA for the CDR3: TGTGCCAGCAGCCGGGACAGGGGCGATACGCAGTATTTT. It yields the protein CASSRDRGDTQYF.

This clonotype was detected ten times or more. The V gene is TRBV20-1, the J gene TRBJ2-7; weak D call: TRBD2 (7 bases). Germline CDR1 is DFQATT and CDR2 is SNEGSKA (reference sequence). The V end was cut by 6 bases, the J end by 6 bases, with 18 bases between. This CDR3 has 13 residues. The CDR3 protein is CSAHYGGGGEQYF. CDR3 DNA: TGCAGTGCCCACTACGGAGGGGGGGGCGAGCAGTACTTC.

This clonotype was counted many times. The chain has TRBV5-1 and TRBJ1-1; possibly TRBD1 for D (6 bases). V shed 3 bases and J shed 0 bases, with 15 bases lying between them. This CDR3 is built from 16 residues. Germline CDR1 SGHRS, CDR2 YFSETQ. Here the CDR3 DNA reads TGCGCCAGCAGCTCGGGACAAGGGGGGATGAACACTGAAGCTTTCTTT. It translates to CASSSGQGGMNTEAFF.

V gene TRBV6-2 or TRBV6-3 combines with J gene TRBJ2-2; possibly TRBD2 for D (5 bases). The length of the CDR3 is 13 residues. Looked up from germline, CDR1 is MNHEY and CDR2 is SVGEGT. V was shortened by 2 bases and J by 5 bases, with 6 bases between the two germline ends. The CDR3, as DNA: TGTGCCAGCAGTTACAGGAGGACCGGGGAGCTGTTTTTT. Amino acids: CASSYRRTGELFF.

The table lists this clonotype with many counts. The chain joins TRBV7-2 to TRBJ2-1, with 10 bases identical to TRBD2. Per germline, CDR1 SGHTA and CDR2 FQGNSA. Germline trimming cut 1 base from V and 7 bases from J; bases unmatched to any gene: 13. The CDR3 consists of 18 residues. The CDR3 spells CASSLGRWSGRASNEQFF. CDR3 nucleotide sequence: TGTGCCAGCAGCTTAGGACGTTGGAGCGGGAGGGCGAGTAATGAGCAGTTCTTC.

This clonotype was seen ten or more times. The chain couples TRBV5-1 to TRBJ2-1, with no clear D. This CDR3 is built from 11 residues. The germline CDR1 and CDR2 sequences are SGHRS and YFSETQ. V shed 0 bases and J shed 10 bases, with 5 bases lying between them. CDR3 sequence (DNA): TGCGCCAGCAGCTTGGAGGTAGAGCAGTTCTTC. Amino acid sequence: CASSLEVEQFF.

This clonotype was detected ten times or more. The J gene is TRBJ2-1, the V gene TRBV20-1; TRBD1 matches 9 bases. Trimming removed 5 bases from V and 2 bases from J; junction bases left unmatched: 7. CDR3 length: 15 amino acids. The germline CDR1 and CDR2 sequences are DFQATT and SNEGSKA (reference sequence). Here the CDR3 DNA reads TGCAGTGCTCGGGACAGGGCGGGAACCTACAATGAGCAGTTCTTC. Translated, it gives CSARDRAGTYNEQFF.

The genes are TRBV6-1 and TRBJ2-1; possibly TRBD1 for D (6 bases). The CDR3 sequence is 12 residues long. From germline, CDR1 is MNHNS and CDR2 SASEGT. V was cut by 4 bases and J by 9 bases, with 10 bases left in between. The CDR3, as DNA: TGTGCCAGCAGTGCACAGGGTCCTGAGCAGTTCTTC. Its protein is CASSAQGPEQFF.